This T cell receptor beta chain came from a study of T-cell reconstitution after alpha-beta-depleted transplantation in children. In its sample, this clonotype was seen many times. A library of TCRbeta sequences, prepared with unique molecular identifiers, was generated. TCRdb re-derived calls from the PCR reads in MiXCR, one entry per CDR3 protein. The sample has roughly 350,000 distinct CDR3 sequences, 10% seen once. CDR1 and CDR2 (germline): SGHDN, FVKESK. CDR3 length: 18 amino acids. With 5 bases removed from V and 3 bases from J, the gap between germline ends came to 23 bases. This clonotype was obtained from a human donor who donated a stem cell graft to a child with acute lymphoblastic leukemia. V is TRBV14 and J is TRBJ2-1; D may be TRBD1 (6 bases). Sequences were derived from PBMCs from the stem cell graft donor, sampled from the stem cell graft. The CDR3 region has the DNA TGTGCCAGCAGCACCCGGGACCAGGGGCCCCTGTTCTACAATGAGCAGTTCTTC. Encoded protein: CASSTRDQGPLFYNEQFF.